This T cell receptor beta chain stems from a study of OX40 agonist ivuxolimab in advanced cancers. This CDR3 has 13 amino acids. Germline CDR1 is SQVTM and CDR2 is ANQGSEA. Trimming shortened V by 3 bases and J by 5 bases, and 11 bases separated the two germline ends. Any history of autoimmune disease or systemic immunosuppression disqualified patients. Profiled with immunoSEQ multiplex PCR; TCRdb holds only in-frame clones, not every one. The top ten clones hold around 12% of a sample with about 5,900 clones, roughly four fifths of them seen once. Sequences were derived from CD4+ or CD8+ T cells sorted from blood, sampled in a trial of the OX40 agonist ivuxolimab. The V gene is TRBV29-1, the J gene TRBJ2-1; D is ambiguous. This clonotype was obtained from an adult with an advanced solid tumor such as melanoma, head and neck, liver or kidney cancer. CDR3 coding DNA: TGCAGCGTTGAGGGTGAATTCAACAATGAGCAGTTCTTC. Translated, it gives CSVEGEFNNEQFF.